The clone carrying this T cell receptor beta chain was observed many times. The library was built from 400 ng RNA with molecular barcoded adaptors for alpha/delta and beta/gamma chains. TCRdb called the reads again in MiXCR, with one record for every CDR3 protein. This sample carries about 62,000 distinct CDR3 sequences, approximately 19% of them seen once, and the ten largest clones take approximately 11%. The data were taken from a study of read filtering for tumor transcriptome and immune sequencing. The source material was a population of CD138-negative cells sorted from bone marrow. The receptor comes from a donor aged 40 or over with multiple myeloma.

The CDR3 loop reads CASSLGKRGNTGELFF. In DNA, the CDR3 is TGTGCCAGCAGCTTAGGGAAGCGGGGGAACACCGGGGAGCTGTTTTTT. The chain links TRBV11-1 to TRBJ2-2, with 7 bases fitting TRBD2. CDR3 size: 16 residues. The germline gives CDR1 SGHAT, CDR2 FQDESV (reference sequence). J was trimmed by 1 base and V by 1 base; bases with no gene match: 3.